Sequencing of this T cell receptor (beta chain) was carried out in a study of blood T cell repertoires in COVID-19. Whole-study context: COVID-19 samples collected from the United States, Italy and Spain covered acute and convalescent phases. From T cells, B-cell-depleted T cells, or PBMCs came the material, which was cDNA or gDNA.

In the source study's methods: Cell counts per sample came from amplifying reference gene primers. Data came from immunoSEQ multiplex PCR; TCRdb stores just in-frame clones and leaves some out. V and J calls and clone size follow that table, whereas D and trimming were derived from the DNA. The sample lists 75,000 to 95,000 clones, 88% seen once, with roughly a fifth in the top ten. The germline CDR1 and CDR2 sequences are SGHVS and FNYEAQ. The CDR3 is 17 residues long. The ends lost 1 base at V and 5 bases at J; junction bases unmatched: 10. The origin of this receptor is a human donor in a cohort sampled during active COVID-19. J is TRBJ2-3 and V is TRBV7-6, with TRBD1 identical over 9 bases. What was sequenced was peripheral blood. The CDR3 DNA is TGTGCCAGCAGCTTAGTGGCGTCGGACAGGGGAGGAGATACGCAGTATTTT. Its translation: CASSLVASDRGGDTQYF.